These 9 T cell receptor beta chains share one sample of origin, sequenced in a study of cytomegalovirus exposure and HLA in healthy donors. PCR amplification relied on 60 Vbeta primers (plus 13 Jbeta primers). The method was immunoSEQ multiplex PCR; TCRdb's version includes in-frame clones alone and lacks a portion of them. In the table there are about 140,000 clones, over 75% of which are singletons. Source material: PBMCs. These receptors originate from a man aged 45 to 65 in good health and CMV-seronegative.

The chain links TRBV6-5 to TRBJ1-5; D remains ambiguous. The V end lost 3 bases, the J end lost 5 bases, and 5 bases lay between the germline ends. Germline assignment: CDR1 MNHEY and CDR2 SVGAGI. This CDR3 comprises 12 residues. The CDR3 region is CASSYRDQPQHF. The CDR3 DNA sequence: TGTGCCAGCAGTTATCGGGATCAGCCCCAGCATTTT.

The table lists this clone with a few counts. This sequence joins TRBV7-9 and TRBJ2-3; TRBD1 might be the D (6 bases). The CDR3 runs to 14 residues. Trimming removed 4 bases from V and 5 bases from J, with 13 bases in between. The germline V gene has CDR1 SEHNR and CDR2 FQNEAQ (reference sequence). For the CDR3, the DNA is TGTGCCAGCAGCTCTCCAGGGGCTATAGATACGCAGTATTTT. Translating it yields CASSSPGAIDTQYF.

This clone was seen a few times. The chain combines TRBV2 with TRBJ1-2; D is ambiguous. Germline V gives CDR1 SNHLY, CDR2 FYNNEI. The CDR3 is 13 residues long. Trimming removed 3 bases from V and 1 base from J, with 6 bases in between. This CDR3 is CASSEGSNYGYTF. The DNA for the CDR3 is TGTGCCAGCAGTGAGGGGAGTAACTATGGCTACACCTTC. Combining the CDR3 with reference TRBV2 and TRBJ1-2 gives the whole variable domain EPEVTQTPSHQVTQMGQEVILRCVPISNHLYFYWYRQILGQKVEFLVSFYNNEISEKSEIFDDQFSVERPDGSNFTLKIRSTKLEDSAMYFCASSEGSNYGYTFGSGTRLTVV.

V gene TRBV7-9 combines with J gene TRBJ2-5; 7 nucleotides line up with TRBD1. The CDR3 is 15 amino acids. CDR1 and CDR2 (germline): SEHNR, FQNEAQ (reference sequence). V was pared by 5 bases and J by 3 bases, with 9 bases of the junction left unmatched. CDR3 region: CASSVYRGREETQYF. CDR3 nucleotide sequence: TGTGCCAGCAGCGTCTACAGGGGTCGGGAAGAGACCCAGTACTTC. Based on the CDR3 plus reference TRBV7-9 and TRBJ2-5, the full variable domain is DTGVSQNPRHKITKRGQNVTFRCDPISEHNRLYWYRQTLGQGPEFLTYFQNEAQLEKSRLLSDRFSAERPKGSFSTLEIQRTEQGDSAMYLCASSVYRGREETQYFGPGTRLLVL.

J is TRBJ2-5 and V is TRBV2, with D tentatively TRBD2 (5 bases). Germline loops: CDR1 SNHLY, CDR2 FYNNEI. Trimming removed 8 bases from V and 2 bases from J, with 18 bases in between. The CDR3 extends over 15 amino acids. The CDR3 coding sequence is TGTGCCAGCGGAGCTGAGGGCCTACTTCAAGAGACCCAGTACTTC. Amino acids: CASGAEGLLQETQYF.

The chain uses TRBV10-3 and TRBJ2-1; 12 nucleotides line up with TRBD2. This CDR3 spans 15 amino acids. Trimming took 4 bases from V and 8 from J; bases not matched to a gene: 6. The germline CDR1 and CDR2 sequences are ENHRY and SYGVKD. The DNA of the CDR3 is TGTGCCATCAGTGGACTAGCGGGAGTAAGTGATGAGCAGTTCTTC. Its translation is CAISGLAGVSDEQFF.

The chain recombines TRBV7-9 with TRBJ2-7, with D perhaps matching TRBD1 (6 bases). V lost 5 bases to trimming and J lost 1 base, with 18 bases between them. Germline loops: CDR1 SEHNR, CDR2 FQNEAQ (reference sequence). This CDR3 contains 16 residues. CDR3 coding DNA: TGTGCCAGCAGCCCTCTTATGTCAGGGGCGTCCTACGAGCAGTACTTC. This codes for CASSPLMSGASYEQYF.

This clone came up once. The rearrangement uses TRBV7-2 and TRBJ1-5; 8 positions match TRBD1. The germline V gene encodes CDR1 SGHTA and CDR2 FQGNSA. The V gene end was trimmed by 0 bases and the J gene end by 4 bases; junction bases not matched to a gene: 8. CDR3 size: 17 residues. CDR3 sequence: CASSLAGRGQGNQPQHF. The CDR3, as DNA: TGTGCCAGCAGCTTAGCAGGACGAGGACAGGGTAATCAGCCCCAGCATTTT.

V and J are TRBV28 and TRBJ1-2; 7 nucleotides line up with TRBD1. Germline V gene sequence: CDR1 MDHEN, CDR2 SYDVKM. The CDR3 has 14 amino acids. The V and J ends lost 6 bases and 7 bases, in that order; junction bases with no gene match: 11. The CDR3 spells CASREQGEKSGYTF. CDR3 bases: TGTGCCAGCAGGGAGCAGGGGGAAAAGTCTGGCTACACCTTC.